The 4 T cell receptor beta chains presented below share a single source sample, sequenced in a study of radiotherapy plus CTLA-4 blockade in lung cancer. Measured with immunoSEQ multiplex PCR; TCRdb has only the in-frame clones, and not every one. Of about 98,000 clones in the sample, more than 75% were seen once. The starting material was peripheral blood, obtained from a patient treated with radiotherapy plus ipilimumab. The receptor source for this set is a human donor with non-small cell lung cancer who had a partial response to radiotherapy plus ipilimumab.

The chain couples TRBV7-2 to TRBJ2-3; D is possibly TRBD2 (5 bases). CDR1 is SGHTA, CDR2 FQGNSA, per germline. CDR3 size: 12 residues. Trimming took off 6 bases at V and 4 bases at J, with 8 bases between the two ends. The CDR3 DNA sequence: TGTGCCAGCAGGGGAGATGCAGATACGCAGTATTTT. Residues: CASRGDADTQYF.

CDR3 bases: TGTGCCAGTAGTATATACCCTTGGCTAGCGGGAGGGCCGAATGAGCAGTTCTTC. It translates to CASSIYPWLAGGPNEQFF. J is TRBJ2-1 and V is TRBV19; 12 nucleotides agree with TRBD2. The germline V gene has CDR1 LNHDA and CDR2 SQIVND (reference sequence). The J segment lost 7 bases and the V segment lost 2 bases, leaving 12 bases of the junction unmatched. The CDR3 loop spans 18 amino acids.

The chain uses TRBV18 and TRBJ1-1, with 11 bases identical to TRBD1. Germline-derived CDR1 and CDR2 are KGHSH and LQKENI. J was trimmed by 3 bases and V by 1 base; bases with no gene match: 1. There are 15 residues in the CDR3. The CDR3 is CASSPRDRGYTEAFF. The CDR3 DNA follows: TGTGCCAGCTCACCACGGGACAGGGGGTACACTGAAGCTTTCTTT.

Written as DNA, the CDR3 is TGTGCCACCAAGTGGGCGGGGAGCAATCAGCCCCAGCATTTT. This encodes CATKWAGSNQPQHF. The chain combines TRBV19 with TRBJ1-5; D remains unclear. CDR1 and CDR2 from the germline V gene are LNHDA and SQIVND (reference sequence). V lost 10 bases, J lost 1 base, and 14 bases lay in between. CDR3 length: 14 residues.